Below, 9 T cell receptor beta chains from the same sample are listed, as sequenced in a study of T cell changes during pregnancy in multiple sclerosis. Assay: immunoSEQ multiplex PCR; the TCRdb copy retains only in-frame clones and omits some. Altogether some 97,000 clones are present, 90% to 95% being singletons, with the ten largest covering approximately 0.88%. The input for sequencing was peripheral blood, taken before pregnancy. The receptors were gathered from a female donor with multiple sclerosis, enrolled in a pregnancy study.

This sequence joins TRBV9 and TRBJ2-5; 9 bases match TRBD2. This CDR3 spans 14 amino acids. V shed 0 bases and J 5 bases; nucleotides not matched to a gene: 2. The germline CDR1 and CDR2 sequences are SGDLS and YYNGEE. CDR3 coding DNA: TGTGCCAGCAGCGTAGGCGGGAGGGCGGAGACCCAGTACTTC. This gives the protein CASSVGGRAETQYF.

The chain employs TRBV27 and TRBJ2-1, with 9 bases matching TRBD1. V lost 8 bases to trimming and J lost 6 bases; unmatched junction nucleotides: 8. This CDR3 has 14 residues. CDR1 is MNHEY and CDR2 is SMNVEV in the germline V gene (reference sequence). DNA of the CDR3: TGTGCCAGCGCCAGAGTGACAGGGGGCAATGAGCAGTTCTTC. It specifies CASARVTGGNEQFF.

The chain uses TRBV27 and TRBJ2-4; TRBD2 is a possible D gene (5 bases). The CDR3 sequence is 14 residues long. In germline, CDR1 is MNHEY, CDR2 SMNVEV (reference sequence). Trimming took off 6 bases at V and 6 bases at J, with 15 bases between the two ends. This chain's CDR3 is CASSGPDYRNIQYF. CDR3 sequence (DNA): TGTGCCAGCAGCGGGCCAGACTATCGAAACATTCAGTACTTC.

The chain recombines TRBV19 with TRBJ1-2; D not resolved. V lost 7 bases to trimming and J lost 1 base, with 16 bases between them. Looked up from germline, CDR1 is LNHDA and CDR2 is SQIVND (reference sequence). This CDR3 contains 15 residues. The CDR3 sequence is CASTLRGRNNYGYTF. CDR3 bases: TGTGCCAGTACCCTACGGGGAAGGAATAACTATGGCTACACCTTC.

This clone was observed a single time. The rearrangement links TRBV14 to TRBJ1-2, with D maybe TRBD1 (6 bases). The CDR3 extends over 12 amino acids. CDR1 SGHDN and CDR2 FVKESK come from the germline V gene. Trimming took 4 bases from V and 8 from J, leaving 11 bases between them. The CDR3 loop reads CASSLTGWGYTF. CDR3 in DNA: TGTGCCAGCAGCCTAACAGGGTGGGGCTACACCTTC.

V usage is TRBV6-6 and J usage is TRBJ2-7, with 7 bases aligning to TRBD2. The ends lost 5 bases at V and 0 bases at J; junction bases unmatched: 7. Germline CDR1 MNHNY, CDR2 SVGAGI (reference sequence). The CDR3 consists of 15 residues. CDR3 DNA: TGTGCCAGCAGTCCCAATGGCGGGGGCTCCTACGAGCAGTACTTC. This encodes CASSPNGGGSYEQYF.

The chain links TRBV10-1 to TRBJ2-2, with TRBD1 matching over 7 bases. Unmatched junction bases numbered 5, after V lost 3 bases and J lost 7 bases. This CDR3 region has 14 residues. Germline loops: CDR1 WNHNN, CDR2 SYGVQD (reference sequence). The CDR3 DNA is TGCGCCAGCAGTGAACAGGGGAATAACGGGGAGCTGTTTTTT. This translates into CASSEQGNNGELFF.

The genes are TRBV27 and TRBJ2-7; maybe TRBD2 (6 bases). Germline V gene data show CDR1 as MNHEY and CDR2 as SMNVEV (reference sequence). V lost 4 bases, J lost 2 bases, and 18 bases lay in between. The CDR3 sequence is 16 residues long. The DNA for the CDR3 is TGTGCCAGCAGTTCCGTACTAGCCCCCCCGGCCTACGAGCAGTACTTC. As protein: CASSSVLAPPAYEQYF.

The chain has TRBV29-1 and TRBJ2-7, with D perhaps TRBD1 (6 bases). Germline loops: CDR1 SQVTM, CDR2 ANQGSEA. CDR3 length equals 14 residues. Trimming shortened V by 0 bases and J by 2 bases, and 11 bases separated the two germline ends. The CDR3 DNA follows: TGCAGCGTTGAAGATAGGACAGCCACCTACGAGCAGTACTTC. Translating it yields CSVEDRTATYEQYF.